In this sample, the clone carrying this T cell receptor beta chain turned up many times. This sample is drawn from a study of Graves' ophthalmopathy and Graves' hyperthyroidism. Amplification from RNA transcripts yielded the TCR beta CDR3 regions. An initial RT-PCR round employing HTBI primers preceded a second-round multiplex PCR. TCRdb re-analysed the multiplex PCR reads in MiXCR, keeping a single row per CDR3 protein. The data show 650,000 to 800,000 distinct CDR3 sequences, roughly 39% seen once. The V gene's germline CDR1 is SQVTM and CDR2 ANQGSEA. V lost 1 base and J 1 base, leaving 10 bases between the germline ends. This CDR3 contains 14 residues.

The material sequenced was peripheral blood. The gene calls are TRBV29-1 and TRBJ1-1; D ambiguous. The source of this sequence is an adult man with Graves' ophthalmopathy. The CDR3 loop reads CSVEVLGPNTEAFF. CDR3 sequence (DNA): TGCAGCGTTGAAGTACTGGGCCCGAACACTGAAGCTTTCTTT. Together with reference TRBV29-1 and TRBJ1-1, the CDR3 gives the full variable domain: SAVISQKPSRDICQRGTSLTIQCQVDSQVTMMFWYRQQPGQSLTLIATANQGSEATYESGFVIDKFPISRPNLTFSTLTVSNMSPEDSSIYLCSVEVLGPNTEAFFGQGTRLTVV.